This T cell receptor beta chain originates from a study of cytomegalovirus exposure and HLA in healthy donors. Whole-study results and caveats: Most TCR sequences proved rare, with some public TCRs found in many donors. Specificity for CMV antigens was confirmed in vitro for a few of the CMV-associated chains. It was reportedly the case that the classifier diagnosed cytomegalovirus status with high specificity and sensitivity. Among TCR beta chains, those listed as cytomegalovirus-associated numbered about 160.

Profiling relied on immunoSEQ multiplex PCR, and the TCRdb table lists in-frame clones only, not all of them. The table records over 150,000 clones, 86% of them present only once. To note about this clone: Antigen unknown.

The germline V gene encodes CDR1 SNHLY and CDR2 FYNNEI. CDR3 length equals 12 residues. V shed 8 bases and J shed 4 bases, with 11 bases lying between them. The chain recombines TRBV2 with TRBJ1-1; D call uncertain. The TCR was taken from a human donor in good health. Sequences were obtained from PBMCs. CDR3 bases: TGTGCCAGCCTCGGAGAGGGCACTGAAGCTTTCTTT. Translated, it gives CASLGEGTEAFF.